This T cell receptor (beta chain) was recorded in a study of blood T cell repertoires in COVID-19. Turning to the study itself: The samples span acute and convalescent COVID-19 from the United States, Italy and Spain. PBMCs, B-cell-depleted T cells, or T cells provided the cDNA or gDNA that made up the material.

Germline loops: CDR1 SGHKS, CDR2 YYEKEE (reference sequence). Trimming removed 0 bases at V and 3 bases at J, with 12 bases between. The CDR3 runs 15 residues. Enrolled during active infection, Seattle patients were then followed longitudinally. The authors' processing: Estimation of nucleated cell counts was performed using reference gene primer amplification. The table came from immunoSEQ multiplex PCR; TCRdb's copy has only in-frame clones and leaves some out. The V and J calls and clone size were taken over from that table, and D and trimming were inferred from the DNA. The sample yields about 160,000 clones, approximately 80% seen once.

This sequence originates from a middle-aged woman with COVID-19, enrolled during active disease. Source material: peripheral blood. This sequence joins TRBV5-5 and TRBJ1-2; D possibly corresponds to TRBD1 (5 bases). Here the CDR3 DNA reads TGTGCCAGCAGCTTGGCCTTGGGGACTTACTATGGCTACACCTTC. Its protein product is CASSLALGTYYGYTF.